This T cell receptor (beta chain) was captured in a study of cytomegalovirus exposure and HLA in healthy donors. Study results and caveats: Some TCR beta chains (roughly 150 of them) were listed as cytomegalovirus-associated. Some V segments could not be told apart, so they were left out, TRBV6-2 and TRBV6-3 among them. CMV antigen specificity was confirmed in vitro for three CMV-associated chains. Later genetic work tied a missense DCLRE1C variant to beta-chain V and J trimming.

Primers for the PCR totalled 60 Vbeta and 13 Jbeta. Sequenced by immunoSEQ multiplex PCR; TCRdb stores in-frame clones only, minus some. In the table there are 85,000 to 90,000 clones, about 85% of which are singletons. As for this clone: Its antigen is currently unknown.

Trimming took off 5 bases at V and 1 base at J, with 15 bases between the two ends. The CDR3 is 16 residues long. Germline CDR1 and CDR2: SGHNT and YENEEA. The receptor was isolated from a man aged 35-49 years in good health and CMV-seropositive. The V call is TRBV11-3, the J call TRBJ2-4; D gene unclear. The specimen was PBMCs. The CDR3: CASSPSPVQAKNIQYF. CDR3 bases: TGTGCCAGCAGCCCAAGTCCCGTCCAGGCCAAAAACATTCAGTACTTC.